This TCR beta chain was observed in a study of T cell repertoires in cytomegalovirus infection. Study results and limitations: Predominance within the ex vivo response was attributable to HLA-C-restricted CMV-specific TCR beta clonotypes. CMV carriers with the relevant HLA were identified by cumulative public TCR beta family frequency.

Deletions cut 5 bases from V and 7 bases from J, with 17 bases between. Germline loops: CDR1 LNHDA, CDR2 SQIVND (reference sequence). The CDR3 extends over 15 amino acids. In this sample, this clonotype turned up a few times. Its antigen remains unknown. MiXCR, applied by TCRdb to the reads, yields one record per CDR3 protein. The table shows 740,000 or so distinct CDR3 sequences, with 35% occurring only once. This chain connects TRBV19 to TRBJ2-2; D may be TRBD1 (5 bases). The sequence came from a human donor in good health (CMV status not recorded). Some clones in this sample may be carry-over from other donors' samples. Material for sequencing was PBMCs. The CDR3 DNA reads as TGTGCCAGTAGTGCCCATGCAGGGTCCGGCGGGGAGCTGTTTTTT. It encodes CASSAHAGSGGELFF.